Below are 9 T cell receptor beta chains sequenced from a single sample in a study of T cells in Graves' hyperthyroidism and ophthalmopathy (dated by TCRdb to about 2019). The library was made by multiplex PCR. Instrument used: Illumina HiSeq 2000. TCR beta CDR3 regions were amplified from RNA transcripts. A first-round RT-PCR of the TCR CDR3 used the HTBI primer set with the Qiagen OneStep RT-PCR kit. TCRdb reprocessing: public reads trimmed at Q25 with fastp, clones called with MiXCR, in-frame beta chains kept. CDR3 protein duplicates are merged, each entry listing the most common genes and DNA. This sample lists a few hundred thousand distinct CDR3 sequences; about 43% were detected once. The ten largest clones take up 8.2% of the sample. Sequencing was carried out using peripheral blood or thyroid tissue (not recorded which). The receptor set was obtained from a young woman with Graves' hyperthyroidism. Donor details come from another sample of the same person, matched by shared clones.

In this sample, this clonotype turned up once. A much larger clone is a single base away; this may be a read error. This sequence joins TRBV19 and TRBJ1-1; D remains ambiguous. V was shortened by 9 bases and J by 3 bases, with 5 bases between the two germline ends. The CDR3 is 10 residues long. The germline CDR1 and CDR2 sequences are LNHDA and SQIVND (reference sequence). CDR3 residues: CASTDTEAFF. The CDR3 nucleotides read TGTGCCAGCACGGACACTGAAGCTTTCTTT.

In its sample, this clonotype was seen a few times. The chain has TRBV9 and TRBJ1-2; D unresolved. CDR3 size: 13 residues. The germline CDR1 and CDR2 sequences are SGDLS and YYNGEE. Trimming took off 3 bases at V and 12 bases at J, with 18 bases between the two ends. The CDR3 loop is CASSGSESPPDTF. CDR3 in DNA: TGTGCCAGCAGCGGCTCGGAGAGCCCACCCGACACCTTC.

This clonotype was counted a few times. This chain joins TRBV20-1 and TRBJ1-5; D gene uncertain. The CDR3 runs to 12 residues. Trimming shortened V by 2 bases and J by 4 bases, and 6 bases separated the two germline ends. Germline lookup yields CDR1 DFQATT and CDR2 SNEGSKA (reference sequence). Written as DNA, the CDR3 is TGCAGTGCTAGAAGGGTGAATCAGCCCCAGCATTTT. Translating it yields CSARRVNQPQHF.

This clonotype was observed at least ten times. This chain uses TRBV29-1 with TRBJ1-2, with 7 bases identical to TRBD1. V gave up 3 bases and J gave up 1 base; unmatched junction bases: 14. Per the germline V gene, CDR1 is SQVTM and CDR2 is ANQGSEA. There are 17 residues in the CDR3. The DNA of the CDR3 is TGCAGCGTTGATAGTCGAGGGGGCGTAGGGGATAACTATGGCTACACCTTC. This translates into CSVDSRGGVGDNYGYTF. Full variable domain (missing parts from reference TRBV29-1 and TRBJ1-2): SAVISQKPSRDICQRGTSLTIQCQVDSQVTMMFWYRQQPGQSLTLIATANQGSEATYESGFVIDKFPISRPNLTFSTLTVSNMSPEDSSIYLCSVDSRGGVGDNYGYTFGSGTRLTVV.

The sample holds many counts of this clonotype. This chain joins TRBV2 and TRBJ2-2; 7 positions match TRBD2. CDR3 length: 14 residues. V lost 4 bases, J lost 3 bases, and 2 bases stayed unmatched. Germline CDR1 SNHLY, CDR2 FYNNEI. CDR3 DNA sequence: TGTGCCAGCAGTGGGGGACTATACACCGGGGAGCTGTTTTTT. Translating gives CASSGGLYTGELFF. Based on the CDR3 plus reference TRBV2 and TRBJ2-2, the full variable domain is EPEVTQTPSHQVTQMGQEVILRCVPISNHLYFYWYRQILGQKVEFLVSFYNNEISEKSEIFDDQFSVERPDGSNFTLKIRSTKLEDSAMYFCASSGGLYTGELFFGEGSRLTVL.

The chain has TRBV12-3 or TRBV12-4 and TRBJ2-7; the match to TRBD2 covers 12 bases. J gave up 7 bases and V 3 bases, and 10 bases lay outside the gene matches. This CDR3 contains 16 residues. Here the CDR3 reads CASSLIATSGSGEQYF. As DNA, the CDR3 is TGTGCCAGCAGTTTGATTGCGACTAGCGGGAGTGGTGAGCAGTACTTC.

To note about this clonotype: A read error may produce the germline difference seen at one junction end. The CDR3 sequence: CASSLMTGELYF. In nucleotides, the CDR3 is TGTGCCAGCAGCTTAATGACCGGGGAGCTGTACTTC. The chain employs TRBV11-2 and TRBJ2-7, with D perhaps TRBD2 (5 bases). The V gene's germline CDR1 is SGHAT and CDR2 FQNNGV. The CDR3 contains 12 residues.

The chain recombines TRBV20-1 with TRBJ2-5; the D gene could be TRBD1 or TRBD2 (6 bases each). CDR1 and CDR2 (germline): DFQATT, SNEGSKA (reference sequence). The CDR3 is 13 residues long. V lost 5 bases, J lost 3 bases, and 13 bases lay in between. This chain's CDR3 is CSAQRGEEETQYF. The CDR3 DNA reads TGCAGTGCTCAGAGGGGGGAGGAAGAGACCCAGTACTTC.

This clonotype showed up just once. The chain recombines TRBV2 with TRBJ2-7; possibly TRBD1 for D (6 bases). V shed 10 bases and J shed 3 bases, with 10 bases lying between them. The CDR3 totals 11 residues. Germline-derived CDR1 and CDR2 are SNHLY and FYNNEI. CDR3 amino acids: CANATGYEQYF. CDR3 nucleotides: TGTGCCAACGCGACAGGCTACGAGCAGTACTTC.